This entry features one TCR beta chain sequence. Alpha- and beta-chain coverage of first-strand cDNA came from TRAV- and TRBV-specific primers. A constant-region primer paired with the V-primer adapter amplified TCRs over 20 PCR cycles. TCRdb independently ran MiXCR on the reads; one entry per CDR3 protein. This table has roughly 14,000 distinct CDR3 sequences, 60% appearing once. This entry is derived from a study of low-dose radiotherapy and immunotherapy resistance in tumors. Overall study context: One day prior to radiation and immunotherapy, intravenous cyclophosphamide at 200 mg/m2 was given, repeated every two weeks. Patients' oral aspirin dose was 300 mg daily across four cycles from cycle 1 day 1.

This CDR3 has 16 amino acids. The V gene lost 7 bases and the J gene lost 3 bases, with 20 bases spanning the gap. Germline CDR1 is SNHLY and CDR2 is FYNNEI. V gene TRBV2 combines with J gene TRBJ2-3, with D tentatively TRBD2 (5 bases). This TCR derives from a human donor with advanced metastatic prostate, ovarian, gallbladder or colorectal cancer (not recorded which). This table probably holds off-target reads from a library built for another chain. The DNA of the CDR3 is TGTGCCAGCACCGACTATGGTGGTCTTACTACAGATACGCAGTATTTT. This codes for CASTDYGGLTTDTQYF.